These T cell receptor beta chains were read from a single sample in a study of tumor-infiltrating lymphocytes in primary liver carcinoma. TCRdb analysed the multiplex PCR reads with MiXCR anew, one entry per CDR3 protein. The table shows 310,000 or so distinct CDR3 sequences, with approximately 54% occurring only once. Sequencing was performed on peripheral blood. Receptors originate from a woman aged 25 to 39 with primary liver carcinoma and hepatitis B virus infection. Each CDR3 is given with its conserved first and last residue. A D gene is named only where the DNA matches it firmly. Rows may omit the clone size; those that give it use once, few, many or a size class.

TRBV29-1	many	.	TRBJ2-3	CSVEDQEALANTQYF	TGCAGCGTTGAAGATCAGGAGGCGCTGGCGAATACGCAGTATTTT
TRBV28	.	.	TRBJ2-1	CASSSYKEQFF	TGTGCCAGCAGTTCTTACAAAGAGCAGTTCTTC
TRBV5-4	.	.	TRBJ1-1	CASSFTGPLVYTEAFF	TGTGCCAGCAGCTTTACGGGACCCCTCGTCTACACTGAAGCTTTCTTT
TRBV6-6	.	.	TRBJ1-5	CVSATGIADTQHF	TGTGTCAGCGCCACAGGAATCGCAGATACGCAGCATTTT
TRBV11-2	.	.	TRBJ2-1	CASSLVGTYNERFF	TGTGCCAGTAGCTTAGTAGGGACCTACAATGAGCGGTTCTTC
TRBV6-2/TRBV6-3	.	TRBD2	TRBJ2-7	CASQPLLAGGRHAPSYEQYF	TGTGCCAGTCAACCACTACTAGCGGGAGGACGACACGCACCCTCCTACGAGCAGTACTTC
TRBV29-1	.	.	TRBJ2-6	CSAGTQGTGANFLTF	TGCAGCGCGGGCACGCAGGGCACTGGGGCCAACTTCCTGACTTTC
TRBV12-3/TRBV12-4	.	.	TRBJ2-1	CASSLRRDSVF	TGTGCCAGCAGTTTGCGGCGGGATAGCGTCTTC
TRBV14	.	.	TRBJ2-7	CASSQQYPYEQYF	TGTGCCAGCAGCCAGCAGTATCCCTACGAGCAGTACTTC
TRBV6-1	.	.	TRBJ2-2	CASSEANPTGEPFF	TGTGCCAGCAGTGAAGCGAACCCCACCGGGGAGCCGTTTTTT
TRBV11-3	many	.	TRBJ2-2	CASSLDYTSNGELFF	TGTGCCAGCAGCTTAGATTACACAAGTAACGGGGAGCTGTTTTTT
TRBV6-1	many	.	TRBJ2-5	CASIKRVGGETQYF	TGTGCCAGCATTAAACGGGTTGGGGGCGAGACCCAGTACTTC
TRBV7-9	.	.	TRBJ1-2	CASSLRPDAGYTF	TGTGCCAGCAGCTTACGCCCGGACGCGGGCTACACCTTC
TRBV6-2/TRBV6-3	.	TRBD2	TRBJ2-7	CASQSLLAGGRHAPSYEQYF	TGTGCCAGTCAATCACTACTAGCGGGAGGACGACACGCACCCTCCTACGAGCAGTACTTC
TRBV6-1	few	.	TRBJ1-3	CAIPSAGAGNTIYF	TGTGCCATCCCGTCAGCAGGCGCTGGAAACACCATATATTTT
TRBV11-2	.	.	TRBJ2-1	CASSLVAENKEQFF	TGTGCCAGCAGCTTAGTTGCGGAAAACAAAGAGCAGTTCTTC
TRBV14	.	TRBD2	TRBJ2-1	CASSHQGLAGSKDEQFF	TGTGCCAGCAGCCACCAGGGACTAGCGGGCTCTAAGGATGAGCAGTTCTTC
TRBV13	few	.	TRBJ1-1	CASSRTDHTEAFF	TGTGCCAGCAGTAGGACCGACCACACTGAAGCTTTCTTT
TRBV19	.	.	TRBJ1-1	CASSDRRGNTEAFF	TGTGCCAGTAGTGACCGTCGGGGGAACACTGAAGCTTTCTTT
TRBV28	.	TRBD1	TRBJ1-3	CASRIAGTGAGNTTYF	TGTGCCAGCAGGATCGCCGGGACAGGGGCTGGAAACACCACATATTTT
TRBV18	.	.	TRBJ2-5	CASAQGSGGETQYF	TGTGCCAGCGCCCAGGGGTCGGGAGGAGAGACCCAGTACTTC
TRBV28	.	.	TRBJ1-2	CASSTSGLAYSYTF	TGTGCTAGCAGCACCTCTGGATTGGCCTATAGCTACACCTTC
TRBV12-3/TRBV12-4	many	.	TRBJ2-1	CASSHRVGSYNEQFF	TGTGCCAGCAGTCACAGGGTAGGGTCCTACAATGAGCAGTTCTTC
TRBV28	.	.	TRBJ2-3	CASSPRDTGTDTQYF	TGTGCCAGCAGTCCTAGGGACACGGGGACAGATACGCAGTATTTT
TRBV6-2/TRBV6-3	few	.	TRBJ2-1	CASSYFWDGPSDEQFF	TGTGCCAGCAGTTACTTCTGGGATGGTCCGTCCGATGAGCAGTTCTTC
TRBV12-3/TRBV12-4	many	TRBD2	TRBJ2-1	CASRPPLTGGLNEQFF	TGTGCCAGCAGGCCACCTCTAACGGGAGGACTCAATGAGCAGTTCTTC
TRBV11-2	.	TRBD1	TRBJ2-3	CVSGFSQGVFDTQYF	TGTGTCAGCGGCTTCTCCCAGGGGGTATTCGATACGCAATATTTT
TRBV12-3/TRBV12-4	.	.	TRBJ2-3	CASSFRRGPDTQYF	TGTGCCAGCAGTTTTCGGAGGGGACCAGATACGCAGTATTTT
TRBV4-2	many	.	TRBJ2-5	CASSRSDRDAETQYF	TGTGCCAGCAGCCGAAGTGATCGGGACGCAGAGACCCAGTACTTC
TRBV11-3	.	TRBD2	TRBJ2-5	CASSSLAGVSETQHF	TGTGCCAGCAGCTCGTTAGCGGGAGTGTCGGAGACCCAGCACTTC
TRBV6-2/TRBV6-3	few	.	TRBJ2-3	CASSYAGYGTDTQYF	TGTGCCAGCAGTTACGCAGGGTATGGCACGGATACGCAGTATTTT
TRBV28	.	TRBD1	TRBJ2-4	CASCDRAKNIQYF	TGTGCCAGCTGCGACAGGGCTAAAAACATTCAGTACTTC
TRBV11-2	many	TRBD1	TRBJ2-4	CASSPKTGLYKNIQYF	TGTGCCAGCAGCCCAAAGACAGGGCTTTACAAAAACATTCAGTACTTC
TRBV11-2	.	.	TRBJ2-7	CASSLPPSLPSYEQYF	TGTGCCAGCAGCTTGCCCCCTTCGCTCCCGTCCTACGAGCAATACTTC
TRBV5-1	few	.	TRBJ2-3	CASSLASEADTQYF	TGCGCCAGCAGCTTGGCCTCAGAGGCAGATACGCAGTATTTT
TRBV6-1	.	.	TRBJ1-5	CASSERSGGSTDTQHF	TGTGCCAGCAGTGAACGGTCGGGAGGGTCCACAGATACGCAGCATTTT
TRBV6-2/TRBV6-3	.	.	TRBJ1-5	CASRPSGYNQPQHF	TGTGCCAGCAGACCTTCAGGGTACAATCAGCCCCAGCATTTT
TRBV14	.	.	TRBJ2-3	CARSPPGLFTDTQYF	TGTGCCAGGAGCCCGCCGGGACTCTTCACAGATACGCAGTATTTT
TRBV11-1	.	.	TRBJ2-5	CASSLDKGRETQYF	TGTGCAAGCAGCTTGGACAAGGGAAGAGAGACCCAGTACTTC
TRBV7-8	.	TRBD2	TRBJ2-1	CASSLVASGSISHEQFF	TGTGCCAGCAGCTTAGTCGCTAGCGGGAGTATCTCGCATGAGCAGTTCTTC
TRBV24-1	.	TRBD1	TRBJ2-2	CATSDLDRANTGELFF	TGTGCCACCAGTGATCTTGACAGGGCAAACACCGGGGAGCTGTTTTTT
TRBV7-9	.	.	TRBJ2-3	CASSLRVTDAQYF	TGTGCCAGCAGCTTAAGGGTTACCGATGCGCAATATTTT
TRBV30	.	.	TRBJ2-7	CACRRSYEQYF	TGTGCCTGCAGACGGAGCTACGAGCAGTACTTC